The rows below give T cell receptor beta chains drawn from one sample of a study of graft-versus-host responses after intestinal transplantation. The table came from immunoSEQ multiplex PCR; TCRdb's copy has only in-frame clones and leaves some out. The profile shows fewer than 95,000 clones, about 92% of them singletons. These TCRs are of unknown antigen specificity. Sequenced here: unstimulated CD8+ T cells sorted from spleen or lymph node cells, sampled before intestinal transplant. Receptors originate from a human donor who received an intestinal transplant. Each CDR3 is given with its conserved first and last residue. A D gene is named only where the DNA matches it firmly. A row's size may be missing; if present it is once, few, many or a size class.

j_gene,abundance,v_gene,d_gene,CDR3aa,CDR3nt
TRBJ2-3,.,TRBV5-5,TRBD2,CASSDGGFSGTDTQYF,TGTGCCAGCAGCGACGGGGGGTTCAGTGGCACAGATACGCAGTATTTT
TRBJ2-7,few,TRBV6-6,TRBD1,CASSEPGQSYEQYF,TGTGCCAGCAGTGAGCCGGGACAGTCCTACGAGCAGTACTTC
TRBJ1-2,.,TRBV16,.,CASSPKLRAANYGYTF,TGTGCCAGCAGCCCAAAACTCAGGGCGGCTAACTATGGCTACACCTTC
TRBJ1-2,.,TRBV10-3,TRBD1,CAISSAGTGVWDGYTF,TGTGCCATCAGCTCCGCCGGGACAGGGGTGTGGGATGGCTACACCTTC
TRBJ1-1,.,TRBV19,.,CASSPSAGANTEAFF,TGTGCCAGTAGTCCCTCTGCTGGGGCGAACACTGAAGCTTTCTTT
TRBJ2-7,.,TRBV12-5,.,CASGPGTYEQYF,TGTGCTAGTGGCCCCGGGACCTACGAGCAGTACTTC
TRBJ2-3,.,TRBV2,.,CATYIRGDTQYF,TGTGCCACCTACATCCGGGGGGATACGCAGTATTTT
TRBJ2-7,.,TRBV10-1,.,CASSESPGAYEQYF,TGCGCCAGCAGTGAGTCCCCAGGGGCCTACGAGCAGTACTTC
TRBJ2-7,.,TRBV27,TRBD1,CASSPSGTGGYEQYF,TGTGCCAGCAGTCCGTCGGGGACAGGGGGCTACGAGCAGTACTTC
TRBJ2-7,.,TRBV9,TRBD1,CASSGSGGEQYF,TGTGCCAGCAGCGGATCAGGGGGCGAGCAGTACTTC
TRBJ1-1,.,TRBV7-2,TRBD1,CASSQRQGFTEAFF,TGTGCCAGCAGCCAGAGACAGGGGTTCACTGAAGCTTTCTTT
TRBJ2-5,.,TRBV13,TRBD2,CASSLREGQETQYF,TGTGCCAGCAGCTTACGGGAGGGGCAAGAGACCCAGTACTTC
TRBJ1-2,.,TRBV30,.,CAWTDIGRGRDGYTF,TGTGCCTGGACCGATATCGGGAGGGGGAGAGATGGCTACACCTTC
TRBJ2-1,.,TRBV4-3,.,CASSQVEGLGGGTHNEQFF,TGCGCCAGCAGCCAAGTAGAGGGGTTGGGGGGGGGCACCCACAATGAGCAGTTCTTC
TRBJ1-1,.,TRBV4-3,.,CASSQDPRQTNTEAFF,TGCGCCAGCAGCCAAGATCCGCGACAGACGAACACTGAAGCTTTCTTT
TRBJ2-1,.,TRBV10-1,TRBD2,CASSPSGGADNEQFF,TGCGCCAGCAGTCCTAGCGGGGGGGCCGACAATGAGCAGTTCTTC
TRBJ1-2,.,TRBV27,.,CASSWRAANYGYTF,TGTGCCAGCAGTTGGCGCGCGGCTAACTATGGCTACACCTTC
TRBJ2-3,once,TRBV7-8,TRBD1,CASSLPRDRGTDTQYF,TGTGCCAGCAGCTTACCTCGGGACAGGGGAACAGATACGCAGTATTTT
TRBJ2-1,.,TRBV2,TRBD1,CASRAGLTGATYNEQFF,TGTGCCAGCAGGGCGGGTTTGACAGGGGCAACCTACAATGAGCAGTTCTTC
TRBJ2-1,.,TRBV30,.,CAWGPGQPYNEQFF,TGTGCCTGGGGGCCGGGACAACCCTACAATGAGCAGTTCTTC
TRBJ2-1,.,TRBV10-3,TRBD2,CAITAGVEDGEQFF,TGTGCCATCACAGCGGGGGTGGAAGACGGTGAGCAGTTCTTC
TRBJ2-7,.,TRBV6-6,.,CASREGAYEQYF,TGTGCCAGCAGAGAGGGTGCCTACGAGCAGTACTTC
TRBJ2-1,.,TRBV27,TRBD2,CASSPETSGGSEQFF,TGTGCCAGCAGTCCTGAGACTAGCGGGGGTAGTGAGCAGTTCTTC
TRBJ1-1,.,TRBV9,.,CASSVGVITEAFF,TGTGCCAGCAGCGTAGGAGTTATCACTGAAGCTTTCTTT
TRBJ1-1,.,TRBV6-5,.,CASGAAGTEAFF,TGTGCCAGCGGCGCCGCGGGCACTGAAGCTTTCTTT
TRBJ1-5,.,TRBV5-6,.,CASSLSTGNQPQHF,TGTGCCAGCAGCTTATCGACAGGAAATCAGCCCCAGCATTTT
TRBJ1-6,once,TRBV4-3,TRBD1,CASSQDRDSSYNSPLHF,TGCGCCAGCAGCCAGGACAGGGACAGCTCCTATAATTCACCCCTCCACTTT
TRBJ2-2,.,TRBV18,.,CASLGQTTGELFF,TGTGCCAGCCTAGGACAAACCACCGGGGAGCTGTTTTTT
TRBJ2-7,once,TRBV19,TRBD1,CASSRGQGPLDEQYF,TGTGCCAGTAGTAGGGGACAGGGTCCCCTGGACGAGCAGTACTTC
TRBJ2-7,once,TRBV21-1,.,CARKQGEQYF,TGTGCCAGGAAACAGGGAGAGCAGTACTTC
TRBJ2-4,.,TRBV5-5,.,CASRPKPTGTLAKNIQYF,TGTGCCAGCAGACCCAAACCGACAGGGACTCTAGCCAAAAACATTCAGTACTTC
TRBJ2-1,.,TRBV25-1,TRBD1,CASSSGTGWYNEQFF,TGTGCCAGCAGTTCCGGGACAGGGTGGTACAATGAGCAGTTCTTC
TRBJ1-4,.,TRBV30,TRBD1,CAWSRTGVTGEKLFF,TGTGCCTGGAGTAGGACAGGGGTAACGGGTGAAAAACTGTTTTTT
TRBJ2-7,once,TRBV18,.,CASSPGRYYEQYF,TGTGCCAGCTCACCGGGGAGATACTACGAGCAGTACTTC
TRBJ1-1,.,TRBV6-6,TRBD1,CASSSATGGKNTEAFF,TGTGCCAGCAGTTCCGCCACAGGGGGCAAGAACACTGAAGCTTTCTTT
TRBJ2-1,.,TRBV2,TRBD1,CASSGTGALGNEQFF,TGTGCCAGCAGTGGGACAGGGGCTTTGGGGAATGAGCAGTTCTTC
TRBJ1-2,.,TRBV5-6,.,CASSPSGIHGYTF,TGTGCCAGCAGCCCGTCAGGGATTCACGGCTACACCTTC
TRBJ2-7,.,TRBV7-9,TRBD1,CASSLRGQGVEQYF,TGTGCCAGCAGCTTAAGGGGGCAGGGGGTCGAGCAGTACTTC
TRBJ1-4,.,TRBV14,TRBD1,CASSRTGGAEKLFF,TGTGCCAGCAGCCGAACAGGGGGCGCGGAAAAACTGTTTTTT
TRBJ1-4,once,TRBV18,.,CASSPLCQGKASNEKLCF,TGTGCCAGCTCACCACTTTGCCAGGGGAAGGCTTCTAATGAAAAACTGTGTTTT
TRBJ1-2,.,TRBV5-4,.,CASSLQGSAGYGYTF,TGTGCCAGCAGCTTGCAAGGCAGCGCTGGCTATGGCTACACCTTC
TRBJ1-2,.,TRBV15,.,CATSRAGEAYGYTF,TGTGCCACCAGCAGAGCTGGGGAGGCCTATGGCTACACCTTC
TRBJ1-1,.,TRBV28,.,CASSPHQEENTEAFF,TGTGCCAGCAGTCCCCACCAGGAGGAGAACACTGAAGCTTTCTTT
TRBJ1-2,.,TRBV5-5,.,CASSSDIYGYTF,TGTGCCAGCAGCTCGGACATCTATGGCTACACCTTC
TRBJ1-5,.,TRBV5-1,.,CASSLDSPNQPQHF,TGCGCCAGCAGCTTAGACAGTCCTAATCAGCCCCAGCATTTT
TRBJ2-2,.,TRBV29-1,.,CSVELAGSSTGELFF,TGCAGCGTTGAATTGGCGGGGTCGAGCACCGGGGAGCTGTTTTTT
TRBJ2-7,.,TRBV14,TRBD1,CASSPRTGYNEQYF,TGTGCCAGCAGCCCGCGGACAGGGTACAACGAGCAGTACTTC
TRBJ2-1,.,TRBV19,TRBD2,CASSIGLAGGNEQFF,TGTGCCAGTAGTATCGGCCTAGCGGGGGGCAATGAGCAGTTCTTC
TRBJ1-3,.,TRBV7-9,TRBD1,CASSPPGQGNTIYF,TGTGCCAGCAGCCCTCCGGGACAGGGAAACACCATATATTTT
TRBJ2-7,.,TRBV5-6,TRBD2,CASSLGTSGGITYEQYF,TGTGCCAGCAGCTTGGGGACTAGCGGGGGGATTACCTACGAGCAGTACTTC
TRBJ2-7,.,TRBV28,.,CASSLPTATTEQYF,TGTGCCAGCAGTTTACCGACAGCCACAACCGAGCAGTACTTC
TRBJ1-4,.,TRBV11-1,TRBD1,CASSLATPKQGFNEKLFF,TGTGCCAGCAGCTTAGCGACACCAAAACAGGGGTTTAATGAAAAACTGTTTTTT